These T cell receptor beta chains were read from a single sample in a study of cytomegalovirus exposure and HLA in healthy donors. Some clones are missing from TCRdb's copy, which holds only in-frame ones; the method was immunoSEQ multiplex PCR. The sample has tens of thousands of clones, 60% to 80% seen once. The source material was PBMCs. These receptor sequences come from a woman aged 40 to 50 in good health and CMV-seropositive. The CDR3 runs from the conserved cysteine through the conserved F or W. D genes are given only for firm matches. Clone size is given for some rows only: seen once, a few or many times, or a class if the clone is expanded.

D gene	CDR3 length	V gene	clone size	J gene	CDR3 DNA	CDR3 protein
TRBD1	15	TRBV18	NA	TRBJ1-2	TGTGCCAGCTCACCCCTTGAACAGGGGGACTATGGCTACACCTTC	CASSPLEQGDYGYTF
TRBD1	15	TRBV11-2	NA	TRBJ2-7	TGTGCCAGCAGTTCATACAGGGGGAGCTCCTACGAGCAGTACTTC	CASSSYRGSSYEQYF
NA	15	TRBV7-3	NA	TRBJ1-1	TGTGCCAGCAGCTTACGGGGTTCAGGGAACACTGAAGCTTTCTTT	CASSLRGSGNTEAFF
TRBD2	17	TRBV7-9	NA	TRBJ2-5	TGTGCCAGCAGCGGACTAGCGGGGGAGAGTCCACAAGAGACCCAGTACTTC	CASSGLAGESPQETQYF
NA	15	TRBV16	NA	TRBJ2-6	TGTGCCAGCAGCCATGGCGAGGCTGGGGCCAACGTCCTGACTTTC	CASSHGEAGANVLTF
TRBD2	15	TRBV7-2	NA	TRBJ2-3	TGTGCCAGCAGCACGCTAGCGGGGGTGGGGGATACGCAGTATTTT	CASSTLAGVGDTQYF
NA	16	TRBV29-1	few	TRBJ2-1	TGCAGCGTTGAACCCATGGAAGCGGCTAAGTACAATGAGCAGTTCTTC	CSVEPMEAAKYNEQFF
TRBD1	15	TRBV6-5	NA	TRBJ1-5	TGTGCCAGCAGGGTAGGACAGGATGGCAATCAGCCCCAGCATTTT	CASRVGQDGNQPQHF
NA	16	TRBV15	NA	TRBJ1-2	TGTGCCACCAGCAGAGATTATGGCAGGGTGGACTATGGCTACACCTTC	CATSRDYGRVDYGYTF
NA	16	TRBV5-6	NA	TRBJ1-2	TGTGCCAGCAGCTCAACCGAGGTTTCCAAGAACTATGGCTACACCTTC	CASSSTEVSKNYGYTF
NA	17	TRBV7-9	NA	TRBJ1-3	TGTGCCAGCAGCTCTCGCTCGGGACAACCCTCTGGAAACACCATATATTTT	CASSSRSGQPSGNTIYF
TRBD1	16	TRBV2	NA	TRBJ1-6	TGTGCCAGCAGCGCAATGACGACAGGGTCACCCTCACCCCTCCACTTT	CASSAMTTGSPSPLHF
NA	17	TRBV4-2	few	TRBJ2-6	TGTGCCAGCAGCCAAGATGGGCCTTACTCTGGGGCCAACGTCCTGACTTTC	CASSQDGPYSGANVLTF
NA	13	TRBV19	NA	TRBJ1-1	TGTGCCAGTAGTATGGAGTTGAACACTGAAGCTTTCTTT	CASSMELNTEAFF
TRBD1	14	TRBV9	once	TRBJ2-7	TGTGCCAGCAGCATCCGGACAGGGGATGGCGAGCAGTACTTC	CASSIRTGDGEQYF
NA	16	TRBV30	few	TRBJ2-4	TGTGCCTGGAGCCAGACGGGGATCCTAGCCAAAAACATTCAGTACTTC	CAWSQTGILAKNIQYF
NA	12	TRBV7-8	few	TRBJ1-5	TGTGCCAGCAGCTTACCGGGGCAGCCCCAGCATTTT	CASSLPGQPQHF
NA	16	TRBV11-3	NA	TRBJ1-4	TGTGCCAGCAGCTTAATCTACAGGGACAAGTATGAAAAACTGTTTTTT	CASSLIYRDKYEKLFF
TRBD2	16	TRBV4-2	NA	TRBJ2-3	TGTGCCAGCAGCCTACTCGGGACTAGCGTTTCAGATACGCAGTATTTT	CASSLLGTSVSDTQYF
NA	15	TRBV9	NA	TRBJ1-3	TGTGCCAGCAGCGTAGGCGGGGTAGCTGGAAACACCATATATTTT	CASSVGGVAGNTIYF
NA	15	TRBV6-1	NA	TRBJ2-2	TGTGCCAGCACCCGTGACGCCCCCTGGGAGGGGGAGCTGTTTTTT	CASTRDAPWEGELFF
NA	14	TRBV7-7	few	TRBJ2-2	TGTGCTAGCAGCGATTTGCAGGACACCGGGGAGCTGTTTTTT	CASSDLQDTGELFF
TRBD1	19	TRBV7-4	NA	TRBJ2-7	TGTGCCAGCAGCTTCCTTTTTTCGGTCCGGGACAGGGGGACCTACGAGCAGTACTTC	CASSFLFSVRDRGTYEQYF
TRBD1	14	TRBV15	NA	TRBJ1-2	TGTGCCACCAGCAGGGACAGGGAAGACTATGGCTACACCTTC	CATSRDREDYGYTF
NA	12	TRBV10-3	NA	TRBJ2-2	TGTGCCATCACTTCAGGGACCGGGGAGCTGTTTTTT	CAITSGTGELFF
NA	14	TRBV7-9	NA	TRBJ1-2	TGTGCCAGCAGCTTAAAGTCAGGTCGGTATGGCTACACCTTC	CASSLKSGRYGYTF
TRBD1	16	TRBV19	NA	TRBJ1-5	TGTGCCAGTAGTACCCGGGACAGGGGAAGGAATCAGCCCCAGCATTTT	CASSTRDRGRNQPQHF
NA	15	TRBV5-1	few	TRBJ2-3	TGCGCCAGCAGTCCGCAGGGGCTGGGTTACGATACGCAGTATTTT	CASSPQGLGYDTQYF
NA	12	TRBV6-6	NA	TRBJ1-1	TGTGCCAGCAGTTACTCGTCGGGAGAAGCTTTCTTT	CASSYSSGEAFF
TRBD2	16	TRBV5-1	NA	TRBJ2-3	TGCGCCAGCAGCCCGAGGGCGGGGGGCCGGAGGGATACGCAGTATTTT	CASSPRAGGRRDTQYF
NA	13	TRBV2	NA	TRBJ1-2	TGTGCCAGCACCACGGGGGGAGACTATGGCTACACCTTC	CASTTGGDYGYTF
TRBD1	14	TRBV4-1	NA	TRBJ2-2	TGCGCCAGCAGCACAGGGGTGGACACCGGGGAGCTGTTTTTT	CASSTGVDTGELFF
NA	16	TRBV15	few	TRBJ1-6	TGTGCCACCAGCAGAGGTTCCGGGACAAGGCATGTTCCCCTCCACTTT	CATSRGSGTRHVPLHF
NA	14	TRBV13	NA	TRBJ1-1	TGTGCCAGCAGCCTGAGGAGGGGAAACACTGAAGCTTTCTTT	CASSLRRGNTEAFF
TRBD2	13	TRBV2	NA	TRBJ2-7	TGTGCCAGCAGTGATGTAACTAGCGACGAGCAGTACTTC	CASSDVTSDEQYF
TRBD1	14	TRBV27	NA	TRBJ1-1	TGTGCCAGCAGTCCCCCCCGGACAGGGCCTGAAGCTTTCTTT	CASSPPRTGPEAFF
NA	17	TRBV4-1	NA	TRBJ1-5	TGCGCCAGCAGCCAAGGCTGGCGGGGCGGGAGCAATCAGCCCCAGCATTTT	CASSQGWRGGSNQPQHF
TRBD2	16	TRBV7-3	few	TRBJ2-3	TGTGCCAGCAGCCTATTTAGCGGGGGCTACACAGATACGCAGTATTTT	CASSLFSGGYTDTQYF
TRBD2	16	TRBV29-1	few	TRBJ2-3	TGCAGCGTTACCGGGAGTAGCGGGATTAGCACAGATACGCAGTATTTT	CSVTGSSGISTDTQYF
NA	18	TRBV14	few	TRBJ1-1	TGTGCCAGCAGCCAAATTCCCTACTGGCCGGAGAAAGCGACTGAAGCTTTCTTT	CASSQIPYWPEKATEAFF
NA	13	TRBV19	NA	TRBJ2-5	TGTGCCAGTAGTATGGGGGGGCGAGAGACCCAGTACTTC	CASSMGGRETQYF
NA	14	TRBV5-5	NA	TRBJ1-2	TGTGCCAGCACAACACAGGATTCTAACTATGGCTACACCTTC	CASTTQDSNYGYTF
TRBD2	16	TRBV7-9	few	TRBJ2-1	TGTGCCAGCAGCTCGTGGACTAGCGGGGGTTACAATGAGCAGTTCTTC	CASSSWTSGGYNEQFF
NA	13	TRBV18	few	TRBJ1-1	TGTGCCAGCTCACCTCGACAGAACACTGAAGCTTTCTTT	CASSPRQNTEAFF
NA	14	TRBV7-3	NA	TRBJ2-5	TGTGCCAGCAGCCCCCTAGGGGGAGAGGAGACCCAGTACTTC	CASSPLGGEETQYF
NA	15	TRBV7-8	NA	TRBJ2-1	TGTGCCAGCAGCTTAGGAGGGATAACGATCTATGAGCAGTTCTTC	CASSLGGITIYEQFF
NA	16	TRBV19	NA	TRBJ1-4	TGTGCCAGTAGTACTACAGGTTTCGGGCGTGCTGAAAAACTGTTTTTT	CASSTTGFGRAEKLFF
NA	15	TRBV6-5	NA	TRBJ1-2	TGTGCCAGCAGTTACTCGATCGGGGCTAACTATGGCTACACCTTC	CASSYSIGANYGYTF
NA	15	TRBV27	NA	TRBJ1-1	TGTGCCAGCAGTTTAGCTTTTTCGGTGAACACTGAAGCTTTCTTT	CASSLAFSVNTEAFF
NA	15	TRBV5-1	NA	TRBJ2-2	TGCGCCAGCAGCTTGTCCGGGACACTCACCGGGGAGCTGTTTTTT	CASSLSGTLTGELFF
NA	14	TRBV7-3	NA	TRBJ1-1	TGTGCCAGCAGCTTAACGGGACAGAACACTGAAGCTTTCTTT	CASSLTGQNTEAFF
NA	11	TRBV7-6	NA	TRBJ2-5	TGTGCCAGCAGCTCCGGGGGGACCCAGTACTTC	CASSSGGTQYF
NA	13	TRBV6-5	NA	TRBJ1-2	TGTGCCAGCAGTCCGACAGACCCTTATGGCTACACCTTC	CASSPTDPYGYTF